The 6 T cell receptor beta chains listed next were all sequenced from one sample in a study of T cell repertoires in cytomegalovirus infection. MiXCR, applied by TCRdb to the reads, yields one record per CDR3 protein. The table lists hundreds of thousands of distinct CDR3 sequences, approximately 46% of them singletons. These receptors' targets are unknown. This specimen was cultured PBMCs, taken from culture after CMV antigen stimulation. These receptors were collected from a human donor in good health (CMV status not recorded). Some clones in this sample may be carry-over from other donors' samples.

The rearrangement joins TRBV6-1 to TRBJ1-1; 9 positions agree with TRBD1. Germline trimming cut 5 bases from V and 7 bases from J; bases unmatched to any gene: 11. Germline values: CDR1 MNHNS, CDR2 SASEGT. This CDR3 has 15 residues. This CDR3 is CASSTIRDRAYEAFF. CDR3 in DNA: TGTGCCAGCAGTACCATCCGGGACAGGGCGTATGAAGCTTTCTTT.

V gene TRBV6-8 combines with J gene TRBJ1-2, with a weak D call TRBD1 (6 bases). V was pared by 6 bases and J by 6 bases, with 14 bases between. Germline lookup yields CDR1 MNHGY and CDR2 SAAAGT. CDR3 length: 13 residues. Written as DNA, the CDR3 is TGTGCCAGCAGAAGGGGACATCCTGATGGCTACACCTTC. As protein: CASRRGHPDGYTF.

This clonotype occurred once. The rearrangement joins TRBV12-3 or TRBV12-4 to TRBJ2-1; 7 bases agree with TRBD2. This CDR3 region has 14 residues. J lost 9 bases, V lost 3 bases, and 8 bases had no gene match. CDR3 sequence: CASSFSGANGEQFF. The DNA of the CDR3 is TGTGCCAGCAGTTTCAGCGGGGCCAATGGTGAGCAGTTCTTC.

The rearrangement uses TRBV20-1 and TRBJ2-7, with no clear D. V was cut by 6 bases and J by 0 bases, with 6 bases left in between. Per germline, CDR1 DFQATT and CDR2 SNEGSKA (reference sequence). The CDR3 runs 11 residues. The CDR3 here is CSADRSYEQYF. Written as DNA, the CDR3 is TGCAGTGCCGACCGCTCCTACGAGCAGTACTTC.

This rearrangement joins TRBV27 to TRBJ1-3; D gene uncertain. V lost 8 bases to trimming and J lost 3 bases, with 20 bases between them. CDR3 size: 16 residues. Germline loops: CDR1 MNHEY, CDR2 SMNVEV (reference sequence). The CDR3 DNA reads TGTGCCAGCTCCTTCACTCCGCTTGAGTTTGGAAACACCATATATTTT. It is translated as CASSFTPLEFGNTIYF.

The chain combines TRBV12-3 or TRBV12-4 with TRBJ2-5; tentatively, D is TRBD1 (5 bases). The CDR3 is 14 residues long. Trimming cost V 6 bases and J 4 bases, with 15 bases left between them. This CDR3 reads CASRPSGIRETQYF. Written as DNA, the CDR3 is TGTGCCAGCAGACCATCAGGGATTAGAGAGACCCAGTACTTC.